This section outlines one TCR beta chain sequence together with its context. Its antigen is not identified. Sampling of blood occurred at baseline, cycle 4 day 1, and cycle 7 day 1. Profiling relied on immunoSEQ multiplex PCR, and the TCRdb table lists in-frame clones only, not all of them. This sample has approximately 47,000 clones, with 70% to 90% found just once. This specimen comes from a study of OX40 agonist ivuxolimab in advanced cancers. The study, taken as a whole, reports: Dosing at 0.1 to 3.0 mg/kg was accompanied by clonal expansion of CD4+ and CD8+ blood T cells by week 6.

Per germline, CDR1 SGHDN and CDR2 FVKESK. V was pared by 2 bases and J by 1 base, with 5 bases of the junction left unmatched. This CDR3 is 16 amino acids long. This TCR came from an adult with an advanced solid tumor such as melanoma, head and neck, liver or kidney cancer. This chain links TRBV14 with TRBJ2-3; 8 nucleotides align to TRBD2. Sequencing used CD4+ or CD8+ T cells sorted from blood, obtained in a trial of the OX40 agonist ivuxolimab. The CDR3 here is CASSQLAGGGTDTQYF. The CDR3 DNA is TGTGCCAGCAGCCAACTAGCGGGTGGAGGCACAGATACGCAGTATTTT.